These 21 T cell receptor beta chains were all obtained from the same sample, sequenced in a study of PD-1 blockade in classical Hodgkin lymphoma. TCRdb's table, derived via immunoSEQ multiplex PCR, lists solely in-frame clones and lacks some. In the table there are about 18,000 clones, roughly 80% of which are singletons. Each and every patient relapsed after autologous stem cell transplantation, and patients got differing brentuximab vedotin exposure. Sample: peripheral blood mononuclear cells (PBMCs), taken at baseline. These receptors originate from a human donor with classical Hodgkin lymphoma.

The V and J genes are TRBV28 and TRBJ1-5, with 8 positions matching TRBD1. CDR3 length: 16 residues. Germline lookup yields CDR1 MDHEN and CDR2 SYDVKM. J gave up 5 bases and V 8 bases, and 14 bases lay outside the gene matches. The CDR3 here is CASGRPRTGWDQPQHF. The CDR3 nucleotides are TGTGCCAGCGGTCGACCCCGGACAGGGTGGGATCAGCCCCAGCATTTT.

The rearrangement uses TRBV28 and TRBJ2-1; D gene uncertain. This CDR3 has 14 amino acids. Germline CDR1 reads MDHEN; CDR2 reads SYDVKM. The ends were cut back, 6 bases at V and 5 bases at J, with 14 bases in the middle. This CDR3 reads CASSLSDRNNEQFF. CDR3 bases: TGTGCCAGCAGCCTATCCGACCGGAACAATGAGCAGTTCTTC.

J is TRBJ2-7 and V is TRBV7-8; D possibly corresponds to TRBD2 (5 bases). In germline, CDR1 is SGHVS, CDR2 FQNEAQ. This CDR3 region has 12 residues. Trimming stripped 1 base from V and 9 bases from J, with 10 bases between. CDR3 region: CASSLDPAGQYF. The CDR3 bases are TGTGCCAGCAGCTTAGACCCGGCGGGGCAGTACTTC.

As for this clone: Lacking the conserved final phenylalanine or tryptophan, this CDR3 likely reflects a read error. The DNA is omitted, as the CDR3 cannot be located on it reliably, and the CDR3 follows TCRdb's listing. The chain combines TRBV7-6 with TRBJ2-3; the D call in the table, TRBD2, was not verified against the DNA. Germline V gene data show CDR1 as SGHVS and CDR2 as FNYEAQ. The CDR3 spans 11 amino acids, including both terminal residues. CDR3: CASSLGRRGGR.

This clone came up once. J is TRBJ2-7 and V is TRBV9; D is perhaps TRBD1 or TRBD2 (5 bases each). The V end lost 4 bases, the J end lost 5 bases, and 25 bases lay between the germline ends. Germline CDR1 is SGDLS and CDR2 is YYNGEE. The CDR3 spans 17 residues. CDR3 in DNA: TGTGCCAGCAGCCCACGACCCCGAGGGGCGGTACTGCACGAGCAGTACTTC. This codes for CASSPRPRGAVLHEQYF.

V is TRBV6-5 and J is TRBJ2-5; 11 bases fit TRBD2. The CDR3 has 16 residues. Germline CDR1 and CDR2: MNHEY and SVGAGI. Trimming at V came to 2 bases and at J to 3 bases, leaving 5 bases not matched to a gene. The CDR3 region has the DNA TGTGCCAGCAGTTACGAGGGGACTAGCGGAGAAGAGACCCAGTACTTC. Encoded protein: CASSYEGTSGEETQYF.

The rearrangement uses TRBV6-5 and TRBJ1-2; TRBD1 matches 7 bases. This CDR3 region has 15 residues. The germline CDR1 and CDR2 sequences are MNHEY and SVGAGI. V shed 4 bases, J shed 6 bases, and the junction held 11 bases outside the gene matches. The CDR3 reads CASSWGTGTENGYTF. DNA of the CDR3: TGTGCCAGCAGTTGGGGGACTGGGACAGAAAATGGCTACACCTTC.

The table lists this clone with a few counts. The CDR3 loop reads CASSLSLTSTDTQYF. In nucleotides, the CDR3 is TGTGCCAGCAGCCTATCCCTAACAAGCACAGATACGCAGTATTTT. V gene TRBV27 combines with J gene TRBJ2-3; D call uncertain. V lost 6 bases to trimming and J lost 0 bases, with 13 bases between them. The CDR3 spans 15 residues. Germline V lookup: CDR1 MNHEY, CDR2 SMNVEV (reference sequence).

In this sample, this clone turned up once. The chain carries TRBV27 and TRBJ2-5; perhaps D is TRBD1 or TRBD2 (7 bases each). Matching the DNA end better, TRBJ2-7 makes the J call doubtful. This CDR3 region has 14 residues. The V gene's germline CDR1 is MNHEY and CDR2 SMNVEV (reference sequence). CDR3 sequence: CASSLQGGNYEQYF. The CDR3, as DNA: TGTGCCAGCAGTTTACAGGGGGGGAACTACGAGCAGTACTTC.

The V and J genes are TRBV6-6 and TRBJ1-5; perhaps TRBD1 as D (5 bases). CDR1 and CDR2 (germline): MNHNY, SVGAGI (reference sequence). Trimming left V 1 base short and J 3 bases short, with 13 bases between. The CDR3 contains 16 residues. The CDR3 loop is CASSYYSGTDNQPQHF. The CDR3 nucleotides are TGTGCCAGCAGTTACTATTCGGGGACCGACAATCAGCCCCAGCATTTT.

The V call is TRBV5-1, the J call TRBJ2-1, with 8 nucleotides matching TRBD2. The CDR3 length is 17 residues. The germline CDR1 and CDR2 sequences are SGHRS and YFSETQ. The ends lost 0 bases at V and 6 bases at J; junction bases unmatched: 11. The CDR3 sequence is CASSLAFSGVASNEQFF. CDR3 nucleotides: TGCGCCAGCAGCTTGGCCTTTAGCGGGGTCGCCTCCAATGAGCAGTTCTTC.

This clone was counted between two and nine times. The J gene is TRBJ1-2, the V gene TRBV4-3; D not certain. The V end was cut by 0 bases, the J end by 9 bases, with 8 bases between. The germline gives CDR1 LGHNA, CDR2 YSLEER. The CDR3 extends over 12 amino acids. In DNA, the CDR3 is TGCGCCAGCAGCCAAGATCGCACCAGCTACACCTTC. It encodes CASSQDRTSYTF.

The chain links TRBV6-5 to TRBJ2-7; 7 positions agree with TRBD1. CDR1 is MNHEY and CDR2 is SVGAGI in the germline V gene. Unmatched junction bases numbered 1, after V lost 2 bases and J lost 0 bases. The CDR3 contains 14 residues. CDR3 DNA sequence: TGTGCCAGCAGTTACGGACAGGCCTCCTACGAGCAGTACTTC. Its protein is CASSYGQASYEQYF.

The V and J genes are TRBV7-9 and TRBJ1-1; D unresolved. The germline V gene has CDR1 SEHNR and CDR2 FQNEAQ (reference sequence). Trimming cost V 6 bases and J 8 bases, with 13 bases left between them. The CDR3 length is 12 residues. The CDR3 coding sequence is TGTGCCAGCAGACTTGCGAATTCCGAAGCTTTCTTT. This gives the protein CASRLANSEAFF.

This chain joins TRBV30 and TRBJ1-4; D remains ambiguous. Trimming took 2 bases from V and 10 from J, leaving 17 bases between them. Germline lookup yields CDR1 GTSNPN and CDR2 SVGIG (reference sequence). The CDR3 is made up of 14 amino acids. The CDR3 region has the DNA TGTGCCTGGAGTAAGGGTTTGAGGGAGGGAAAACTGTTTTTT. It codes for CAWSKGLREGKLFF.

The chain combines TRBV2 with TRBJ2-7, with 9 bases identical to TRBD1. Germline values: CDR1 SNHLY, CDR2 FYNNEI. The ends lost 5 bases at V and 5 bases at J; junction bases unmatched: 10. CDR3 size: 15 residues. The CDR3 is CASSLTGDRAHEQYF. Here the CDR3 DNA reads TGTGCCAGCAGTTTAACCGGGGACAGGGCGCACGAGCAGTACTTC.

The chain recombines TRBV28 with TRBJ2-5; 7 bases align to TRBD1. The DNA matches TRBJ2-7 better at its end, which makes the J call doubtful. Germline-derived CDR1 and CDR2 are MDHEN and SYDVKM. There are 15 residues in the CDR3. The CDR3 sequence: CASSENPGGAYEQYF. The CDR3 coding sequence is TGTGCCAGCAGTGAGAATCCAGGGGGAGCTTACGAGCAGTACTTC.

This clone came up once. The rearrangement uses TRBV6-6 and TRBJ1-4, with 7 positions matching TRBD1. Germline V gives CDR1 MNHNY, CDR2 SVGAGI (reference sequence). V was clipped by 6 bases and J by 3 bases; unmatched bases: 7. The CDR3 sequence is 15 residues long. CDR3 nucleotides: TGTGCCAGCAGACCCGGCGGGACAGCTAATGAAAAACTGTTTTTT. Amino acid sequence: CASRPGGTANEKLFF.

The table lists this clone with a count of one. This sequence joins TRBV5-6 and TRBJ2-7; D gene unclear. The germline V and J ends were trimmed by 0 bases and 6 bases, with 10 bases remaining between them. This CDR3 is built from 13 residues. CDR1 is SGHDT and CDR2 is YYEEEE in the germline V gene. The CDR3 region is CASSLVKRFEQYF. CDR3 coding DNA: TGTGCCAGCAGCTTGGTTAAGCGATTCGAGCAGTACTTC. The full variable domain, its missing parts supplied by reference TRBV5-6 and TRBJ2-7, is DAGVTQSPTHLIKTRGQQVTLRCSPKSGHDTVSWYQQALGQGPQFIFQYYEEEERQRGNFPDRFSGHQFPNYSSELNVNALLLGDSALYLCASSLVKRFEQYFGPGTRLTVT.

This clone has only one observation. The rearrangement uses TRBV20-1 and TRBJ2-1; D unclear. The CDR3 runs 11 residues. Trimming pared 6 bases from V and 6 bases from J, leaving 9 bases between. Germline V gene data show CDR1 as DFQATT and CDR2 as SNEGSKA (reference sequence). In DNA, the CDR3 is TGCAGTGCCGGGCTGGGCAATGAGCAGTTCTTC. Protein product: CSAGLGNEQFF.

The chain employs TRBV9 and TRBJ2-1; D is undetermined. The CDR3 sequence is 15 residues long. The V end was cut by 3 bases, the J end by 0 bases, with 10 bases between. Germline CDR1 reads SGDLS; CDR2 reads YYNGEE. CDR3 sequence (DNA): TGTGCCAGCAGCGGAGTCAAGAGCTCCTACAATGAGCAGTTCTTC. Its translation is CASSGVKSSYNEQFF.